The text below deals with one T cell receptor beta chain. The antigen is undetermined. The data originate from a study of blood T cells in healthy people across ages. Sample-barcoded 5' priming and a J-beta primer mix drove a second PCR of 7 to 11 cycles. TCRdb itself ran the 5' RACE reads through MiXCR, one entry per CDR3 protein. The sample holds 1.5 million to 2 million distinct CDR3 sequences, about 50% seen once. Study findings and constraints: Greater diversity and more naive CD4+ cells were seen in long-lived donors than in aged donors. Researchers said unsorted PBMCs prevented a conclusive naive versus antigen-experienced comparison. It was held that the diversity estimates obtained from one million T cells were underestimates.

Researchers isolated at least 7 million PBMCs per sample. The source of this sequence is a woman between 40 and 55 years old in good health. Sequencing was done on a sample of blood.

CDR3 residues: CASSESLRGSLSTDTQYF. In DNA form, the CDR3 reads TGTGCCAGCAGTGAAAGTCTAAGGGGGTCCCTGAGCACAGATACGCAGTATTTT. This sequence joins TRBV2 and TRBJ2-3; D might be TRBD1 (6 bases). Germline lookup yields CDR1 SNHLY and CDR2 FYNNEI. The V end was cut by 2 bases, the J end by 0 bases, with 18 bases between. This CDR3 has 18 residues. The full variable domain, rest sourced from reference TRBV2 and TRBJ2-3, is EPEVTQTPSHQVTQMGQEVILRCVPISNHLYFYWYRQILGQKVEFLVSFYNNEISEKSEIFDDQFSVERPDGSNFTLKIRSTKLEDSAMYFCASSESLRGSLSTDTQYFGPGTRLTVL.